This T cell receptor (beta chain) originates from a study of PD-1 blockade in classical Hodgkin lymphoma. V lost 6 bases to trimming and J lost 2 bases, with 5 bases between them. Per germline, CDR1 SNHLY and CDR2 FYNNEI. CDR3 size: 11 residues. Specified time point: newly diagnosed, previously untreated cHL patient sample. Comparison relied on PBMCs that came from newly diagnosed, untreated classical Hodgkin lymphoma. On this clone itself: Its antigen is unidentified.

Method: immunoSEQ multiplex PCR; TCRdb's copy keeps in-frame clones and lacks some. This repertoire shows around 17,000 clones, approximately 92% found once; its top ten account for about 7.1%. Study-level points and caveats: According to reports, newly diagnosed patients had lower baseline TCR diversity than healthy donors, and relapsed/refractory patients had lower baseline TCR diversity still. What caused the repertoire differences, perhaps disease activity or prior therapy, remains undefined.

The sequence was obtained from a human donor with classical Hodgkin lymphoma. V gene TRBV2 combines with J gene TRBJ2-7; the D is unclear. The sequenced sample consisted of peripheral blood mononuclear cells (PBMCs). CDR3 protein: CASSVTYEQYF. The CDR3 DNA sequence: TGTGCCAGCAGCGTAACCTACGAGCAGTACTTC.